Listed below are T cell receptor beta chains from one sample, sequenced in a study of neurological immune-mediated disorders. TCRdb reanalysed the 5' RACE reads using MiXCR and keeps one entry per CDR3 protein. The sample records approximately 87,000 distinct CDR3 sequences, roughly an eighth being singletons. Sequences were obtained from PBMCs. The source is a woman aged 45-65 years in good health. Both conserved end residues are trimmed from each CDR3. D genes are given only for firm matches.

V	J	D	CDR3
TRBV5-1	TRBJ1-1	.	ASSLVSGDLNTEAF
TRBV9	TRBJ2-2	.	ASSGLTGGYTGELF
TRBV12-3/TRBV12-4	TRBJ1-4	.	ASSSHSGGEKLF
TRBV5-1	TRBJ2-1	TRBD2	ASSSRTSDRYNEQF
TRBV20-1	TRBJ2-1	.	SATSGDNEQF
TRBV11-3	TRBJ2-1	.	ASRRDSGTRTNEQF
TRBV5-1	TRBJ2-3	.	ASSSGTTDTQY
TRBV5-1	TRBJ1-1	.	ASSLFPGAPTEAF
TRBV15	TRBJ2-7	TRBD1	ATSPTGTGGEQY
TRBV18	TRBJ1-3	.	ASSPWESGNTIY
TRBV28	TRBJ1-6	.	AKSWRQPDSPLH
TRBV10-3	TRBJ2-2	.	AISEMSNTGELF
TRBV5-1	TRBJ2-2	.	ASSMTVPNTGELF
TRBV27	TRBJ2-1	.	ASSPGLGNEQF
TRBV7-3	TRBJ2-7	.	ASSLNSGPYEQY
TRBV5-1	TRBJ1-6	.	ASSQQGFNSPLH
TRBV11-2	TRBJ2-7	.	ASSLRAPARAEQY
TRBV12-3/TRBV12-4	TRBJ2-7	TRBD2	ASSLGLAVEQY
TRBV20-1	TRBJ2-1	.	SARDRLRQF
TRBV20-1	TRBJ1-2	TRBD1	SAPGTANYAYT
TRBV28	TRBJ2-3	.	ASSNQGLAVDTQY
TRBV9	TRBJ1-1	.	ASSVLPENTEAF
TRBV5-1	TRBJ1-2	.	ASRRTEANYGYT
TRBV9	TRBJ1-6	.	ASSVVGEYNSPLH
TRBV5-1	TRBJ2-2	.	ANSLAPLVTGELF
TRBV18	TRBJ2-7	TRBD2	ASSLLAPTLEQY
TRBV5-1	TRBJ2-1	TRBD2	ASSTSGDGYNEQF
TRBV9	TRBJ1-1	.	ASSVVGTNTEAF
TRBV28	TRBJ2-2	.	ASSTRVRVNTGELF